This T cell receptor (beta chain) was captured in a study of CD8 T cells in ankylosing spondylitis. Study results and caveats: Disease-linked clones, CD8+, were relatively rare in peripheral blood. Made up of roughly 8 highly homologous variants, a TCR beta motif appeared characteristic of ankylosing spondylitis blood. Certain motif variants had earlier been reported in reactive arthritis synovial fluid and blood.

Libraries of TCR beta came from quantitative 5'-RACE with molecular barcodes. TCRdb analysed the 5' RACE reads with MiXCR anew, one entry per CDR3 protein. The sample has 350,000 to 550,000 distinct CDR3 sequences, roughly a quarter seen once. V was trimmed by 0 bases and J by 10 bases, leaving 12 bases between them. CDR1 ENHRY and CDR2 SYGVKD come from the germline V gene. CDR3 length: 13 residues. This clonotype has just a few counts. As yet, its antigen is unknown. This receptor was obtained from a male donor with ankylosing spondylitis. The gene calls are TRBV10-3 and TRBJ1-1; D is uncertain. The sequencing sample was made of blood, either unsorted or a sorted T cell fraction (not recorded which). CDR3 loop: CAISESVGIGAFF. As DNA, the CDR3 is TGTGCCATCAGTGAGTCTGTGGGCATTGGAGCTTTCTTT.